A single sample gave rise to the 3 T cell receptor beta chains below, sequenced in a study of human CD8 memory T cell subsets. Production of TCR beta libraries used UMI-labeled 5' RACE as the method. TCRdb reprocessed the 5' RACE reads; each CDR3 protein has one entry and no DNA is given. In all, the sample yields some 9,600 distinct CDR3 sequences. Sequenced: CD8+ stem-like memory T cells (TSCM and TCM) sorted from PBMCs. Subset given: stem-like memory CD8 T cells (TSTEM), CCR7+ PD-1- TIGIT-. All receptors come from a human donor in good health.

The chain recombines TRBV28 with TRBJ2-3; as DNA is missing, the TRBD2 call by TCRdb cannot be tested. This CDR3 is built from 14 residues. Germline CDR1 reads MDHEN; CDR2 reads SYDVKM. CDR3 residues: CASSPGGGTDTQYF.

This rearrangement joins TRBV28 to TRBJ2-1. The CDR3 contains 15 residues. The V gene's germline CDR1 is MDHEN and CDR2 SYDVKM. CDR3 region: CASSLLGTSYNEQFF.

The CDR3 loop reads CASSQYLAGGTTDTQYF. The gene calls are TRBV4-1 and TRBJ2-3; TCRdb's assignment of TRBD2 cannot be checked, as there is no DNA. The CDR3 is 17 amino acids. From germline, CDR1 is MGHRA and CDR2 YSYEKL.